This TCR beta chain was recovered during a study of T cell repertoires in cytomegalovirus infection (dated by TCRdb to the late 2010s). For the study in its entirety: Donor HLA type was relevant to the analysis, because carriage of CMV infection together with the matching HLA type was indicated by public TCR beta signatures. Overall results and qualifications from the work: In both this cohort and an independent cohort of approximately 350 donors, the cumulative frequency of public TCR beta family members distinguished carriers of CMV infection plus the relevant HLA type. The ex vivo response was dominated by HLA-C-restricted CMV-specific TCR beta clonotypes, and the single most frequent clonotype in two of eight donors was supplied by these HLA-C-restricted clonotypes.

The germline V gene provides CDR1 ENHRY and CDR2 SYGVKD. From the cysteine up to the phenylalanine, the CDR3 has a length of 13 residues. Only the CDR3 DNA stays, 39 bases, in frame from base 1. V loses 3 bases, J loses 3 bases, and the germline ends lie 7 bases apart. Sequencer: Illumina HiSeq 1500. TCRdb's own reprocessing of the public reads used fastp at Q25 and MiXCR and kept productive beta chains. CDR3 protein duplicates are merged, each entry listing the most common genes and DNA. This sample has some 300,000 distinct CDR3 sequences in its table, and 17% of those were observed once. Jointly, the top ten make up approximately 12% of the sample. About this clonotype itself: Its antigen has not been determined. Base qualities were left out, and no much larger clone turns up one base away.

Material for sequencing was PBMCs. The chain links TRBV10-3 with TRBJ2-3; the D gene cannot be named for sure. The TCR comes from a human donor in good health (CMV status not recorded). Some clones in this sample may be carry-over from other donors' samples. The CDR3 protein sequence reads: CAISDPPTDTQYF. In nucleotide form, the sequence is TGTGCCATCAGTGATCCCCCAACAGATACGCAGTATTTT.